The sequence of this T cell receptor beta chain was determined in a study of T cell repertoires in cytomegalovirus infection. Whole-study context: CMV infection and matching HLA type were both indicated by public TCR beta signatures. Study results and limitations: CMV-specific TCR beta clonotypes restricted by HLA-C were the ones dominating the ex vivo response. Accumulated public TCR beta family frequency recognized individuals carrying CMV together with the relevant HLA.

This CDR3 region has 14 residues. CDR1 is SGHKS, CDR2 YYEKEE, per germline (reference sequence). V was clipped by 4 bases and J by 5 bases; unmatched bases: 3. There are many counts of this clonotype. Its target is not known. TCRdb independently ran MiXCR on the reads; one entry per CDR3 protein. The sample lists 300,000 or so distinct CDR3 sequences, about a tenth seen once, with 2.5% in the top ten. The chain uses TRBV5-5 and TRBJ1-6; the match to TRBD1 covers 7 bases. The source of this sequence is a human donor in good health (CMV status not recorded). Some clones in this sample may be carry-over from other donors' samples. What was sequenced was PBMCs. CDR3 in amino acids: CASSRGQNNSPLHF. Written as DNA, the CDR3 is TGTGCCAGCAGCCGGGGACAGAATAATTCACCCCTCCACTTT.